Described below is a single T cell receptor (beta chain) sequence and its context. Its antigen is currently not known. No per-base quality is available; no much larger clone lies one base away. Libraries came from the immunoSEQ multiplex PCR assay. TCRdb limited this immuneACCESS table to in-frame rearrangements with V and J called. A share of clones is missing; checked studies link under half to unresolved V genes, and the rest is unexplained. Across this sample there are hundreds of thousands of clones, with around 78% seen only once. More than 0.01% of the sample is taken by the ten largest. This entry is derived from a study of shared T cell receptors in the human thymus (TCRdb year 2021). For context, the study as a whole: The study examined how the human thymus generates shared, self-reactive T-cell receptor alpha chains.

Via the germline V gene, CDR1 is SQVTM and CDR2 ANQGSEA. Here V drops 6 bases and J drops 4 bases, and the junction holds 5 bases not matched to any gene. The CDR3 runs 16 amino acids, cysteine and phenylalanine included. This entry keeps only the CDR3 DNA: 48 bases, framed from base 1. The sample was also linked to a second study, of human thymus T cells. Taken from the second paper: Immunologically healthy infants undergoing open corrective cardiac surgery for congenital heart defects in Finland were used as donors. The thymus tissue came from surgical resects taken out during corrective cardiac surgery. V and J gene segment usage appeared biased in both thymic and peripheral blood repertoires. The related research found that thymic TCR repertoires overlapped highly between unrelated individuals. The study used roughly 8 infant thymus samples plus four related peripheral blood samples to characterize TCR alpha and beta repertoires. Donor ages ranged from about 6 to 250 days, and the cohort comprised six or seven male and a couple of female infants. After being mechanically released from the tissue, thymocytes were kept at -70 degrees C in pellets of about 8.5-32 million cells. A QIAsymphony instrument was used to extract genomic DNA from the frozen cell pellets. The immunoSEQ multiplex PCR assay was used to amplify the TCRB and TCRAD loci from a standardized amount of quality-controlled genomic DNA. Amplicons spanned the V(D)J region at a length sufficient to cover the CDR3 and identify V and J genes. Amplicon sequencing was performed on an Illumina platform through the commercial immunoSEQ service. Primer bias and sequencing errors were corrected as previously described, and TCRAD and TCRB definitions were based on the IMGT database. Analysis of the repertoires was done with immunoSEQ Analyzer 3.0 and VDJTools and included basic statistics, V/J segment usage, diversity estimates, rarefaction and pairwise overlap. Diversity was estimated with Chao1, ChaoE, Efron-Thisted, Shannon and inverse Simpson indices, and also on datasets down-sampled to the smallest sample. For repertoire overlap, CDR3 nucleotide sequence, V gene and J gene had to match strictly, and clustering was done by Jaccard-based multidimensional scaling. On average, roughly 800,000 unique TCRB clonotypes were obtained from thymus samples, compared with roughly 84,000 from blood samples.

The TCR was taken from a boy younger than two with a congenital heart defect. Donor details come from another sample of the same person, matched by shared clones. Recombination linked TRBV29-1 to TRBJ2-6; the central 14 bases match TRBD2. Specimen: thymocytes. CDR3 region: CSVRTSGRSGANVLTF. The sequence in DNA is TGCAGCGTACGGACTAGCGGGAGGTCCGGGGCCAACGTCCTGACTTTC.